One and the same sample provided the 27 T cell receptor beta chains below, sequenced in a study of regulatory T cells in long-lasting Graves disease. Sequencing libraries for TCR beta were prepared with iRepertoire HTBI primers and Arm-PCR of CDR3 regions. TCRdb re-called the multiplex PCR reads with MiXCR, one entry per CDR3 protein. Of around 330,000 distinct CDR3 sequences detected, 15% to 20% appear once; the ten largest clones hold 35% to 45%. Time point indicated: newly diagnosed GD, antithyroid drugs for less than 3 months. The TCR library was made from RNA extracted from PBMCs. Source: peripheral blood mononuclear cells (PBMCs), taken at new diagnosis, from a patient treated with antithyroid drugs. These receptor sequences come from a female donor with Graves disease.

This clonotype was seen at least ten times. This sequence joins TRBV11-2 and TRBJ2-1, with D possibly TRBD1 on 6 matching bases. The ends were cut back, 1 base at V and 3 bases at J, with 13 bases in the middle. This CDR3 contains 16 residues. Per germline, CDR1 SGHAT and CDR2 FQNNGV. The CDR3 DNA follows: TGTGCCAGCAGCTTAGGCGCCAGGGGAAGCTACAATGAGCAGTTCTTC. The encoded protein is CASSLGARGSYNEQFF.

Concerning this clonotype: The CDR3 end shows no conserved phenylalanine or tryptophan, and so a read error is likely. The chain couples TRBV19 to TRBJ2-1; no clear D. Deletions cut 3 bases from V and 10 bases from J, with 13 bases between. Germline assignment: CDR1 LNHDA and CDR2 SQIVND (reference sequence). The CDR3 sequence is 13 residues long. The CDR3 DNA reads TGTGCCAGTAGTATTGGGTCGGCGGACGAGCAGTTCTCC. Protein: CASSIGSADEQFS.

The CDR3 nucleotides are TGCGCCAGCAGTGAGGCCGTCACCGGGGAGCTGTTTTTT. Amino acid sequence: CASSEAVTGELFF. The rearrangement links TRBV10-1 to TRBJ2-2, with D uncertain. The CDR3 consists of 13 residues. Per the germline V gene, CDR1 is WNHNN and CDR2 is SYGVQD (reference sequence). V gave up 2 bases and J gave up 4 bases, with 5 bases separating them.

V is TRBV2 and J is TRBJ2-1; 7 bases align to TRBD2. The V segment lost 4 bases and the J segment 7 bases; nucleotides outside the gene matches: 7. Germline CDR1 SNHLY, CDR2 FYNNEI. This CDR3 has 14 residues. CDR3 amino acids: CASSVWREGNEQFF. Written as DNA, the CDR3 is TGTGCCAGCAGTGTGTGGAGGGAGGGGAATGAGCAGTTCTTC.

This clonotype was recorded at least ten times. The chain couples TRBV12-3 or TRBV12-4 to TRBJ1-5; D unclear. The CDR3 totals 13 residues. The germline V and J ends were trimmed by 0 bases and 5 bases, with 5 bases remaining between them. As DNA, the CDR3 is TGTGCCAGCAGTTTAGCAGCTGATCAGCCCCAGCATTTT. Residues: CASSLAADQPQHF.

This clonotype was counted ten times or more. This chain links TRBV6-2 or TRBV6-3 with TRBJ2-7, with 14 nucleotides matching TRBD2. Germline lookup yields CDR1 MNHEY and CDR2 SVGEGT. The V gene end was trimmed by 6 bases and the J gene end by 1 base; junction bases not matched to a gene: 11. This CDR3 comprises 18 residues. CDR3 protein: CASSSYYGTSGSSYEQYF. DNA for the CDR3: TGTGCCAGCAGCTCCTATTACGGGACTAGCGGGAGTTCCTACGAGCAGTACTTC.

The table lists this clonotype with many counts. This sequence joins TRBV27 and TRBJ1-5, with 10 nucleotides matching TRBD1. This CDR3 contains 14 residues. Per germline, CDR1 MNHEY and CDR2 SMNVEV (reference sequence). J was trimmed by 7 bases and V by 6 bases; bases with no gene match: 6. CDR3 region: CASRPDRGRQPQHF. The CDR3 coding sequence is TGTGCCAGCAGGCCCGACAGGGGGCGGCAGCCCCAGCATTTT.

This clonotype was detected a few times. This sequence joins TRBV19 and TRBJ1-1, with 11 bases that match TRBD1. Unmatched junction bases numbered 10, after V lost 5 bases and J lost 5 bases. CDR3 length equals 16 residues. The germline V gene has CDR1 LNHDA and CDR2 SQIVND (reference sequence). CDR3 in amino acids: CASSQDRGLGWTEAFF. The CDR3 nucleotides are TGTGCCAGTAGTCAGGACAGGGGGCTTGGTTGGACTGAAGCTTTCTTT.

The V gene is TRBV5-4, the J gene TRBJ1-2; D call uncertain. Germline CDR1 is SGHNT and CDR2 is YYREEE (reference sequence). The CDR3 consists of 14 residues. The germline V and J ends were trimmed by 5 bases and 3 bases, with 14 bases remaining between them. For the CDR3, the DNA is TGTGCCAGCAGTTTCCAGGAGGTGGACTATGGCTACACCTTC. Its translation: CASSFQEVDYGYTF.

In its sample, this clonotype was seen many times. This chain links TRBV24-1 with TRBJ1-2; D gene uncertain. V was cut by 1 base and J by 3 bases, with 8 bases left in between. The CDR3 spans 14 residues. The germline V gene encodes CDR1 KGHDR and CDR2 SFDVKD. The CDR3 DNA reads as TGTGCCACCAGTGATTTTGTCACCGACTATGGCTACACCTTC. Encoded protein: CATSDFVTDYGYTF.

This clonotype was seen repeatedly, ten times or more. The chain employs TRBV29-1 and TRBJ2-5; D is unresolved. V was pared by 4 bases and J by 2 bases, with 14 bases between. Per the germline V gene, CDR1 is SQVTM and CDR2 is ANQGSEA. The CDR3 has 14 amino acids. CDR3 amino acids: CSVGVRQLQETQYF. DNA of the CDR3: TGCAGCGTTGGAGTTCGGCAGCTTCAAGAGACCCAGTACTTC. The complete variable domain, with remaining parts taken from reference TRBV29-1 and TRBJ2-5, reads SAVISQKPSRDICQRGTSLTIQCQVDSQVTMMFWYRQQPGQSLTLIATANQGSEATYESGFVIDKFPISRPNLTFSTLTVSNMSPEDSSIYLCSVGVRQLQETQYFGPGTRLLVL.

This clonotype was seen repeatedly, ten times or more. The chain recombines TRBV28 with TRBJ1-2; D may be TRBD1 (6 bases). Trimming left V 4 bases short and J 5 bases short, with 17 bases between. CDR1 and CDR2 from the germline V gene are MDHEN and SYDVKM. The CDR3 runs to 15 residues. CDR3 residues: CASSWGDTRRYGYTF. CDR3 nucleotides: TGTGCCAGCAGTTGGGGGGACACCCGGCGGTATGGCTACACCTTC.

This clonotype has ten or more counts. The gene calls are TRBV6-2 or TRBV6-3 and TRBJ2-2; D ambiguous. V was pared by 5 bases and J by 0 bases, with 7 bases between. The V gene's germline CDR1 is MNHEY and CDR2 SVGEGT. The CDR3 is 14 residues long. The DNA for the CDR3 is TGTGCCAGCAGTGCCCTCTCGAACACCGGGGAGCTGTTTTTT. Its translation is CASSALSNTGELFF.

This clonotype appeared many times. The chain has TRBV18 and TRBJ2-1; perhaps TRBD2 as D (5 bases). The CDR3 length is 13 residues. Germline CDR1 KGHSH, CDR2 LQKENI. Trimming stripped 2 bases from V and 6 bases from J, with 8 bases between. The DNA of the CDR3 is TGTGCCAGCTCACCAAGCGGTAGCAATGAGCAGTTCTTC. This sequence encodes CASSPSGSNEQFF.

This clonotype was seen many times. The V call is TRBV6-1, the J call TRBJ2-7, with D maybe TRBD1 (6 bases). Trimming removed 0 bases from V and 4 bases from J, with 10 bases in between. Germline V gene lookup returns CDR1 MNHNS and CDR2 SASEGT. This CDR3 has 14 residues. CDR3 sequence: CASSEAQGWYEQYF. In nucleotides, the CDR3 is TGTGCCAGCAGTGAAGCCCAGGGGTGGTACGAGCAGTACTTC.

In this sample, this clonotype turned up many times. The chain recombines TRBV29-1 with TRBJ2-1, with D perhaps matching TRBD1 (5 bases). CDR1 SQVTM and CDR2 ANQGSEA come from the germline V gene. Trimming left V 4 bases short and J 0 bases short, with 16 bases between. The CDR3 length is 16 residues. Here the CDR3 DNA reads TGCAGCGTTGTAGGTGGGGTAGACAGCTCCTACAATGAGCAGTTCTTC. Residues: CSVVGGVDSSYNEQFF.

The sample holds many counts of this clonotype. The genes are TRBV20-1 and TRBJ1-4; D possibly corresponds to TRBD1 (5 bases). Germline V CDR1 and CDR2: DFQATT, SNEGSKA (reference sequence). V was clipped by 5 bases and J by 2 bases, with 12 bases between them. This CDR3 spans 14 amino acids. The CDR3 bases are TGCAGTGCTCGCGAGGAGGGGACTAATGAAAAACTGTTTTTT. Its translation is CSAREEGTNEKLFF.

The V gene is TRBV4-2, the J gene TRBJ2-7; 7 nucleotides agree with TRBD1. Trimming cost V 1 base and J 3 bases; bases outside gene matches: 15. Germline CDR1 LGHNA, CDR2 YNFKEQ. The CDR3 sequence is 18 residues long. The CDR3 loop reads CASSQGGTDVFRYYEQYF. The CDR3 DNA sequence: TGTGCCAGCAGCCAAGGGGGGACAGACGTGTTTAGGTACTACGAGCAGTACTTC.

V gene TRBV5-1 combines with J gene TRBJ2-7, with 7 bases fitting TRBD2. The V gene end was trimmed by 7 bases and the J gene end by 5 bases; junction bases not matched to a gene: 9. Germline loops: CDR1 SGHRS, CDR2 YFSETQ. The CDR3 is made up of 13 amino acids. The CDR3: CASSPGGGHEQYF. The CDR3 nucleotides read TGCGCCAGCTCTCCGGGGGGAGGCCACGAGCAGTACTTC.

The chain combines TRBV9 with TRBJ2-2, with 11 bases that match TRBD2. Germline V gives CDR1 SGDLS, CDR2 YYNGEE. V was pared by 5 bases and J by 3 bases, with 3 bases of the junction left unmatched. The CDR3 has 15 residues. Written as DNA, the CDR3 is TGTGCCAGCAGTAGCGGGAGGGCCTACACCGGGGAGCTGTTTTTT. It yields the protein CASSSGRAYTGELFF.

Many counts were recorded for this clonotype. The genes are TRBV20-1 and TRBJ2-1; 12 nucleotides align to TRBD2. The CDR3 contains 16 residues. Germline CDR1 is DFQATT and CDR2 is SNEGSKA (reference sequence). Germline trimming cut 6 bases from V and 4 bases from J; bases unmatched to any gene: 10. CDR3: CSAQTSGRSTYNEQFF. CDR3 nucleotides: TGCAGTGCGCAGACTAGCGGGAGATCCACTTACAATGAGCAGTTCTTC.

This clonotype was detected ten times or more. J is TRBJ2-1 and V is TRBV12-3 or TRBV12-4; D gene unclear. V was clipped by 6 bases and J by 6 bases, with 12 bases between them. This CDR3 region has 13 residues. CDR3 coding DNA: TGTGCCAGCAGCCCGTGGAAGGCCAATGAGCAGTTCTTC. Protein: CASSPWKANEQFF.

At least ten counts were recorded for this clonotype. The J gene is TRBJ1-2, the V gene TRBV6-1, with a tentative D call TRBD1 (5 bases). Trimming took off 6 bases at V and 0 bases at J, with 17 bases between the two ends. CDR3 length: 16 residues. Germline-derived CDR1 and CDR2 are MNHNS and SASEGT. For the CDR3, the DNA is TGTGCCAGCAGCGTCGGGACCGGGGAGTCTAACTATGGCTACACCTTC. It specifies CASSVGTGESNYGYTF.

The CDR3 loop reads CASSPVGAAQETQYF. CDR3 nucleotide sequence: TGTGCCAGCTCACCGGTAGGGGCGGCCCAAGAGACCCAGTACTTC. This chain links TRBV18 with TRBJ2-5; a possible D gene is TRBD1 (5 bases). The CDR3 consists of 15 residues. Germline CDR1 KGHSH, CDR2 LQKENI. V lost 3 bases and J lost 1, with 12 bases in between.

Comments on this clonotype: This may arise from a read error, as a much more abundant clone is one base away. This chain links TRBV18 with TRBJ2-5, with D hard to call. The CDR3 sequence is 13 residues long. Germline CDR1 is KGHSH and CDR2 is LQKENI. Trimming stripped 10 bases from V and 1 base from J, with 13 bases between. This CDR3 reads CAISHGSQETQYF. CDR3 sequence (DNA): TGTGCCATCTCCCATGGCAGCCAAGAGACCCAGTACTTC.

This clonotype was found a few times. The rearrangement links TRBV12-3 or TRBV12-4 to TRBJ2-3; 8 nucleotides match TRBD2. The CDR3 runs 15 residues. The junction had 6 bases not matched to a gene; V was cut back by 4 bases and J by 3 bases. The CDR3: CASSSPGLGTDTQYF. Written as DNA, the CDR3 is TGTGCCAGCAGTTCTCCGGGACTAGGTACAGATACGCAGTATTTT.

The sample holds many counts of this clonotype. The genes are TRBV28 and TRBJ2-7; weak D call: TRBD1 (6 bases). From germline, CDR1 is MDHEN and CDR2 SYDVKM. This CDR3 region has 12 residues. Trimming stripped 8 bases from V and 3 bases from J, with 11 bases between. The CDR3 sequence is CASDKGGYEQYF. CDR3 DNA sequence: TGTGCCAGCGACAAAGGGGGCTACGAGCAGTACTTC.